One and the same sample provided the 24 T cell receptor beta chains below, sequenced in a study of cytomegalovirus exposure and HLA in healthy donors listed by TCRdb under 2017. The library was produced with the immunoSEQ multiplex PCR assay. Held by TCRdb, this immuneACCESS table contains in-frame sequences only and omits some clones. Under half of the omission traces to an unresolved V gene where checked; the cause of the rest is unknown. The sample contains 200,000 or so clones, roughly 87% of them found a single time. The top ten clonotypes cover 1.5% to 2.5% of the sample. Sample: PBMCs. Receptors originate from a woman aged 18-30 years in good health and CMV-seropositive.

This rearrangement joins TRBV6-5 to TRBJ1-2; D not certain. Germline values: CDR1 MNHEY, CDR2 SVGAGI. The ends were cut back, 6 bases at V and 0 bases at J, with 5 bases in the middle. This CDR3 region has 12 residues. CDR3 in DNA: TGTGCCAGCAGGGCCTCTAACTATGGCTACACCTTC. Amino acid sequence: CASRASNYGYTF.

The V gene is TRBV19, the J gene TRBJ1-4, with D hard to call. With 6 bases removed from V and 2 bases from J, the gap between germline ends came to 4 bases. CDR1 is LNHDA, CDR2 SQIVND, per germline (reference sequence). The CDR3 has 12 residues. CDR3 loop: CASRTTNEKLFF. The CDR3 DNA reads TGTGCCAGTAGGACTACTAATGAAAAACTGTTTTTT.

This clone was picked up a small number of times. The V call is TRBV11-2, the J call TRBJ1-5; a possible D gene is TRBD1 (6 bases). This CDR3 is 13 amino acids long. The germline V gene encodes CDR1 SGHAT and CDR2 FQNNGV. The V gene lost 3 bases and the J gene lost 7 bases, with 10 bases spanning the gap. As DNA, the CDR3 is TGTGCCAGCAGCTTTGGGGGCGGACAGCCCCAGCATTTT. This sequence encodes CASSFGGGQPQHF.

In its sample, this clone was seen a few times. The J gene is TRBJ2-7, the V gene TRBV5-1; TRBD1 aligns across 10 bases. Trimming at V came to 4 bases and at J to 4 bases, leaving 14 bases not matched to a gene. The CDR3 sequence is 17 residues long. The germline gives CDR1 SGHRS, CDR2 YFSETQ. Here the CDR3 reads CASSIPGTGAWSYEQYF. The CDR3 DNA is TGCGCCAGCAGCATCCCCGGGACAGGGGCATGGAGTTACGAGCAGTACTTC.

The rearrangement joins TRBV28 to TRBJ2-3; 10 nucleotides align to TRBD2. Germline-derived CDR1 and CDR2 are MDHEN and SYDVKM. The CDR3 is 16 amino acids. The ends lost 6 bases at V and 6 bases at J; junction bases unmatched: 12. CDR3 bases: TGTGCCAGCAGACCACCTAGCGGGAGACGTGGCGATACGCAGTATTTT. It encodes CASRPPSGRRGDTQYF.

The chain recombines TRBV30 with TRBJ2-3; 13 bases are shared with TRBD2. Germline lookup yields CDR1 GTSNPN and CDR2 SVGIG (reference sequence). V trimming: 0 bases; J trimming: 1 base; junction bases outside the gene matches: 25. The length of the CDR3 is 24 residues. This CDR3 is CAWSVTPDLIGLAGVHLRTDTQYF. The CDR3 DNA is TGTGCCTGGAGTGTTACCCCTGATTTAATCGGACTAGCGGGAGTACATCTCCGCACAGATACGCAGTATTTT.

The rearrangement links TRBV28 to TRBJ2-7; D call uncertain. V was trimmed by 3 bases and J by 5 bases, leaving 14 bases between them. CDR1 and CDR2 from the germline V gene are MDHEN and SYDVKM. This CDR3 has 14 amino acids. The CDR3 spells CASSLFEVSHEQYF. The CDR3 DNA follows: TGTGCCAGCAGTTTGTTTGAGGTTTCGCACGAGCAGTACTTC.

The chain carries TRBV7-6 and TRBJ2-7; 8 positions match TRBD1. The ends lost 2 bases at V and 2 bases at J; junction bases unmatched: 2. Germline-derived CDR1 and CDR2 are SGHVS and FNYEAQ. The CDR3 runs to 14 residues. The CDR3: CASSLWTGPYEQYF. The CDR3 DNA reads as TGTGCCAGCAGCTTATGGACAGGGCCCTACGAGCAGTACTTC.

This clone was seen only a few times. The rearrangement joins TRBV2 to TRBJ1-5; D is ambiguous. CDR1 SNHLY and CDR2 FYNNEI come from the germline V gene. V was pared by 7 bases and J by 4 bases, with 8 bases between. The CDR3 runs to 12 residues. CDR3 DNA sequence: TGTGCCAGCAAGGACTCGAATCAGCCCCAGCATTTT. Its protein product is CASKDSNQPQHF. Complete variable domain (other parts from reference TRBV2 and TRBJ1-5): EPEVTQTPSHQVTQMGQEVILRCVPISNHLYFYWYRQILGQKVEFLVSFYNNEISEKSEIFDDQFSVERPDGSNFTLKIRSTKLEDSAMYFCASKDSNQPQHFGDGTRLSIL.

The rearrangement links TRBV27 to TRBJ2-3; TRBD2 aligns across 7 bases. The junction had 7 bases not matched to a gene; V was cut back by 1 base and J by 0 bases. Germline values: CDR1 MNHEY, CDR2 SMNVEV (reference sequence). The CDR3 extends over 17 amino acids. In DNA, the CDR3 is TGTGCCAGCAGTTTATTTGTTAGCGGGTCTAGCACAGATACGCAGTATTTT. Its protein is CASSLFVSGSSTDTQYF.

The V gene is TRBV29-1, the J gene TRBJ2-7; 10 positions agree with TRBD2. This CDR3 comprises 12 residues. Germline loops: CDR1 SQVTM, CDR2 ANQGSEA. With V trimmed by 7 bases and J by 1 base, 1 base remained unmatched. The CDR3 DNA reads as TGCAGCGGGACTAGCGGATCCTACGAGCAGTACTTC. Translation gives CSGTSGSYEQYF.

V gene TRBV5-4 combines with J gene TRBJ2-7, with 8 bases fitting TRBD1. V lost 3 bases, J lost 4 bases, and 12 bases stayed unmatched. From germline, CDR1 is SGHNT and CDR2 YYREEE (reference sequence). This CDR3 contains 16 residues. This CDR3 reads CASSSPHQGAKYEQYF. CDR3 bases: TGTGCCAGCAGCTCGCCCCACCAGGGGGCGAAATACGAGCAGTACTTC.

This clone was picked up one time. V gene TRBV6-1 combines with J gene TRBJ2-7, with 7 nucleotides matching TRBD2. The J segment lost 4 bases and the V segment lost 0 bases, leaving 9 bases of the junction unmatched. The CDR3 has 16 residues. Germline values: CDR1 MNHNS, CDR2 SASEGT. This CDR3 reads CASSEAGSGRWYEQYF. Written as DNA, the CDR3 is TGTGCCAGCAGTGAAGCGGGTAGCGGGCGGTGGTACGAGCAGTACTTC.

The chain joins TRBV7-6 to TRBJ1-2, with TRBD1 as a possible D gene (5 bases). This CDR3 has 13 residues. Per germline, CDR1 SGHVS and CDR2 FNYEAQ. V was pared by 5 bases and J by 3 bases, with 10 bases between. Here the CDR3 DNA reads TGTGCCAGCAGCCCCAGGGCCGACTATGGCTACACCTTC. It translates to CASSPRADYGYTF.

This sequence joins TRBV2 and TRBJ1-5, with 7 bases matching TRBD1. The CDR3 spans 14 residues. The V segment lost 7 bases and the J segment 4 bases; nucleotides outside the gene matches: 7. Germline V gene sequence: CDR1 SNHLY, CDR2 FYNNEI. The CDR3 reads CASTWGQPNQPQHF. The DNA of the CDR3 is TGTGCCAGCACCTGGGGACAGCCAAATCAGCCCCAGCATTTT.

The chain joins TRBV25-1 to TRBJ2-1; TRBD1 is a possible D gene (6 bases). The ends were cut back, 8 bases at V and 8 bases at J, with 22 bases in the middle. The germline V gene has CDR1 MGHDK and CDR2 SYGVNS. The CDR3 length is 15 residues. CDR3 bases: TGTGCCAGCGGTTCGGGTCGACAGGCCGGGGATGAGCAGTTCTTC. Amino acid sequence: CASGSGRQAGDEQFF. Complete variable domain (other parts from reference TRBV25-1 and TRBJ2-1): EADIYQTPRYLVIGTGKKITLECSQTMGHDKMYWYQQDPGMELHLIHYSYGVNSTEKGDLSSESTVSRIRTEHFPLTLESARPSHTSQYLCASGSGRQAGDEQFFGPGTRLTVL.

The CDR3 sequence is CASGLQQGTEAFF. CDR3 sequence (DNA): TGTGCTAGTGGTCTACAACAGGGGACTGAAGCTTTCTTT. The gene calls are TRBV12-5 and TRBJ1-1, with 7 bases lining up with TRBD1. The CDR3 is made up of 13 amino acids. V lost 5 bases, J lost 5 bases, and 5 bases stayed unmatched. Germline V CDR1 and CDR2: LGHNT, FRNRAP.

V and J are TRBV4-1 and TRBJ2-2; D gene unclear. The CDR3 spans 15 residues. The germline V gene has CDR1 MGHRA and CDR2 YSYEKL. V gave up 0 bases and J gave up 1 base, with 6 bases separating them. The CDR3 region is CASSQEGRNTGELFF. For the CDR3, the DNA is TGCGCCAGCAGCCAAGAGGGCAGGAACACCGGGGAGCTGTTTTTT.

Here the CDR3 DNA reads TGCGCCAGCAACGCAGATGTCACAGATACGCAGTATTTT. Its translation is CASNADVTDTQYF. The gene calls are TRBV5-1 and TRBJ2-3; D unclear. The CDR3 extends over 13 amino acids. CDR1 and CDR2 from the germline V gene are SGHRS and YFSETQ. V lost 6 bases to trimming and J lost 2 bases, with 10 bases between them.

The V gene is TRBV4-1, the J gene TRBJ1-1; perhaps TRBD1 as D (5 bases). The ends were cut back, 4 bases at V and 0 bases at J, with 9 bases in the middle. Germline V gives CDR1 MGHRA, CDR2 YSYEKL. The CDR3 length is 14 residues. DNA for the CDR3: TGCGCCAGCAGCCCCCGGGGGGTGAACACTGAAGCTTTCTTT. Its protein product is CASSPRGVNTEAFF.

The chain combines TRBV18 with TRBJ2-3; 9 nucleotides match TRBD2. The CDR3 loop spans 16 amino acids. J lost 4 bases, V lost 0 bases, and 5 bases had no gene match. CDR1 is KGHSH, CDR2 LQKENI, per germline. This CDR3 reads CASSPPLAGAADTQYF. The CDR3 DNA reads TGTGCCAGCTCACCACCTTTAGCGGGAGCCGCAGATACGCAGTATTTT.

This chain connects TRBV5-4 to TRBJ2-3; D perhaps matches TRBD1 (6 bases). Germline CDR1 is SGHNT and CDR2 is YYREEE (reference sequence). The V gene lost 4 bases and the J gene lost 4 bases, with 13 bases spanning the gap. This CDR3 contains 14 residues. In DNA, the CDR3 is TGTGCCAGCAGCCCACCATGGGGGCCAGATACGCAGTATTTT. Its protein product is CASSPPWGPDTQYF.

The chain combines TRBV23-1 with TRBJ2-5; no clear D. TRBV23-1 is sorted into the ORF group, with uncertain function. The CDR3 sequence is 12 residues long. The ends were cut back, 8 bases at V and 5 bases at J, with 12 bases in the middle. CDR3 DNA: TGCGCCAGCGGAACAGCTGACGAGACCCAGTACTTC. It specifies CASGTADETQYF.

To note about this clone: The identical CDR3 is also encoded by other nucleotide sequences in the sample. The V call is TRBV19, the J call TRBJ1-1; 8 nucleotides agree with TRBD1. J gave up 4 bases and V 5 bases, and 3 bases lay outside the gene matches. CDR3 length: 13 residues. Germline values: CDR1 LNHDA, CDR2 SQIVND (reference sequence). The CDR3 DNA reads as TGTGCCAGTAGTGACAGGGGTGGCACTGAAGCTTTCTTT. Translating it yields CASSDRGGTEAFF.